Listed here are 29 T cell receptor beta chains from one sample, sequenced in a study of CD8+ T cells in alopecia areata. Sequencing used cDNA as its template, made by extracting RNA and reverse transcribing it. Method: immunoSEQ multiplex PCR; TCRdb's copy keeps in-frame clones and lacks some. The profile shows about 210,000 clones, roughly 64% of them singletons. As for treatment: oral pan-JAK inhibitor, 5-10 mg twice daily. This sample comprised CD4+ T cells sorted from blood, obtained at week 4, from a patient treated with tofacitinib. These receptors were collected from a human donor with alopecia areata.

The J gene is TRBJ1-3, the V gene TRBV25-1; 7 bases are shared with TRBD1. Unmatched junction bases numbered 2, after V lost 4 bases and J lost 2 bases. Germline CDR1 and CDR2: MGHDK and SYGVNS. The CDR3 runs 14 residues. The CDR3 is CASSAGGTGNTIYF. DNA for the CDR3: TGTGCCAGCAGTGCAGGGGGAACTGGAAACACCATATATTTT.

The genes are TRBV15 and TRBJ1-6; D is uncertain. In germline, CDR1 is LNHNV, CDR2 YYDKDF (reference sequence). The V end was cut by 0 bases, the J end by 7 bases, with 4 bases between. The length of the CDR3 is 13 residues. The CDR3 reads CATSRDRNSPLHF. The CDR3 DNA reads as TGTGCCACCAGCAGAGACAGGAATTCACCCCTCCACTTT.

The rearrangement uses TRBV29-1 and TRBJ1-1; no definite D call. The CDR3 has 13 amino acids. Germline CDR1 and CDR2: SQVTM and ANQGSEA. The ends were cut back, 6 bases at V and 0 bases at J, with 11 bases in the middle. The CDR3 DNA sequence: TGCAGCGTGCGATCAAGCATGAACACTGAAGCTTTCTTT. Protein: CSVRSSMNTEAFF.

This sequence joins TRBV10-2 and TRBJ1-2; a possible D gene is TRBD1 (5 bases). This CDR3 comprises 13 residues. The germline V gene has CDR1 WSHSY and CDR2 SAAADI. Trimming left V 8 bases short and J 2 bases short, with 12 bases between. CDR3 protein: CASVQGLNYGYTF. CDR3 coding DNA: TGCGCCAGCGTTCAGGGTTTGAACTATGGCTACACCTTC.

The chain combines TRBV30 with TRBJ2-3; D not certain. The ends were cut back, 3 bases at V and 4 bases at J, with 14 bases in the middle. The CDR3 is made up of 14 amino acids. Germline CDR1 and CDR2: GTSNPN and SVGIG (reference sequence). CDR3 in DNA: TGTGCCTGGAGGGGAAGGGTCAGTTCAGATACGCAGTATTTT. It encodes CAWRGRVSSDTQYF.

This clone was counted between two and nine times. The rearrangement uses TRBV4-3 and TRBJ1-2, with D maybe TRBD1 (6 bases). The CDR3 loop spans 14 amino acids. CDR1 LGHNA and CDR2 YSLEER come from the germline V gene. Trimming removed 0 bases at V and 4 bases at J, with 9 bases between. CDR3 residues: CASSQDTGSYGYTF. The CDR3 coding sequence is TGCGCCAGCAGCCAAGACACAGGGTCCTATGGCTACACCTTC.

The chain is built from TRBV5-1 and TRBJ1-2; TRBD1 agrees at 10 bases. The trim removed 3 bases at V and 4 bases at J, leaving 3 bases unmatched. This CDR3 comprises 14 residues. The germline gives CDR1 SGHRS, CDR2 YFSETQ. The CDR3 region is CASSYRTGGYGYTF. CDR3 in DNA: TGCGCCAGCAGCTATCGGACAGGGGGCTATGGCTACACCTTC.

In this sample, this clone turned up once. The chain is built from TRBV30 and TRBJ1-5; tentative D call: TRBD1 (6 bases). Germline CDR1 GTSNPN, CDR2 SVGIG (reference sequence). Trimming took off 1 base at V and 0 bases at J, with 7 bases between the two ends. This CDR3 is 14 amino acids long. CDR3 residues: CAWSGQVSNQPQHF. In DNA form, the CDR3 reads TGTGCCTGGAGTGGACAGGTTAGCAATCAGCCCCAGCATTTT.

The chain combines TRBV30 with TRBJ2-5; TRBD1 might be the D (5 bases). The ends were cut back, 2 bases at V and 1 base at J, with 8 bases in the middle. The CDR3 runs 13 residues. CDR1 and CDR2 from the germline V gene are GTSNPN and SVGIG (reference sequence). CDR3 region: CAWSRQGQETQYF. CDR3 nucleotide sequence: TGTGCCTGGAGTCGGCAGGGCCAAGAGACCCAGTACTTC.

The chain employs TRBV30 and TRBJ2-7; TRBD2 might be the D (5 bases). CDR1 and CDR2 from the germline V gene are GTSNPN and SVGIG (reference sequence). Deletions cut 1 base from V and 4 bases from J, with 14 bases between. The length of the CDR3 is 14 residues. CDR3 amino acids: CAWSGGHRGYEQYF. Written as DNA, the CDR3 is TGTGCCTGGAGTGGAGGCCACCGGGGATACGAGCAGTACTTC.

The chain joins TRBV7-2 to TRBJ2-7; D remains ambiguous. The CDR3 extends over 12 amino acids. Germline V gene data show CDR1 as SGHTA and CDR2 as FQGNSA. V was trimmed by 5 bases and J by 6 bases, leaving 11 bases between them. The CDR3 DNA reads TGTGCCAGCAGCCCGGTGGAAGGCGAGCAGTACTTC. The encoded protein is CASSPVEGEQYF.

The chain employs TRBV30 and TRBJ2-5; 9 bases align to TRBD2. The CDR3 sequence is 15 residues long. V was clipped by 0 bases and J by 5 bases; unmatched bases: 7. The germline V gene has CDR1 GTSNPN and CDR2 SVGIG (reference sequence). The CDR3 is CAWSVNSGGGETQYF. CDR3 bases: TGTGCCTGGAGTGTTAATAGCGGGGGCGGGGAGACCCAGTACTTC.

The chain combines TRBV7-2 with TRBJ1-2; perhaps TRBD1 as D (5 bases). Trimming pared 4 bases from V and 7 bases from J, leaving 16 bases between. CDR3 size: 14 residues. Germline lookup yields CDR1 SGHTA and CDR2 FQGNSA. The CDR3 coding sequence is TGTGCCAGCAGCTCTGAAAGGGGCCGATTTGGCTACACCTTC. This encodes CASSSERGRFGYTF.

CDR3 DNA: TGCGCCAGCAGCCAAGTTAACTTCGGGCCCCTCCACTTT. It encodes CASSQVNFGPLHF. The chain is built from TRBV4-3 and TRBJ1-6; D is ambiguous. Trimming took 1 base from V and 13 from J, leaving 11 bases between them. CDR3 size: 13 residues. The germline gives CDR1 LGHNA, CDR2 YSLEER.

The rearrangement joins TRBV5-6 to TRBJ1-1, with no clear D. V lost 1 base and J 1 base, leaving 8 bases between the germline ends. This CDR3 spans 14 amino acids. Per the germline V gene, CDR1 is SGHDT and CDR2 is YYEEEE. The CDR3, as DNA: TGTGCCAGCAGCTTGTTTCTGAAGAACACTGAAGCTTTCTTT. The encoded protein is CASSLFLKNTEAFF.

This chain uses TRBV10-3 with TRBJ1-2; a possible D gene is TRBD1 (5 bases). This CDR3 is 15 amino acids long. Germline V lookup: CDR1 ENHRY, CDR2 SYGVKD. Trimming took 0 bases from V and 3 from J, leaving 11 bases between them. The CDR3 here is CAISESGRSHYGYTF. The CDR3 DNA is TGTGCCATCAGTGAGTCGGGGCGGTCCCACTATGGCTACACCTTC.

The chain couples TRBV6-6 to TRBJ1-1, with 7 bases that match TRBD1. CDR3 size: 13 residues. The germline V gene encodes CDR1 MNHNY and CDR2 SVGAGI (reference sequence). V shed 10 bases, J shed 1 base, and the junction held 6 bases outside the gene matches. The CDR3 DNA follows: TGTGCCACCAGGGGGTCAGCGAACACTGAAGCTTTCTTT. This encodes CATRGSANTEAFF.

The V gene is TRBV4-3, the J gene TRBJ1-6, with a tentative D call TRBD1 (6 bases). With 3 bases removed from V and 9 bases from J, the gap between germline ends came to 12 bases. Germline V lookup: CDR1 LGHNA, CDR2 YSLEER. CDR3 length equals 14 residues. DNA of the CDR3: TGCGCCAGCAGCCACACTACAGGGTCTTCACCCCTCCACTTT. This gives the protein CASSHTTGSSPLHF.

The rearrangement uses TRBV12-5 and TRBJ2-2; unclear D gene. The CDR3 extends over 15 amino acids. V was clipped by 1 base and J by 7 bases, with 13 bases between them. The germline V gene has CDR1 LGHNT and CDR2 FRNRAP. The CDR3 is CASGLDAARVGELFF. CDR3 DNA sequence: TGTGCTAGTGGTTTGGATGCCGCTCGGGTCGGGGAGCTGTTTTTT.

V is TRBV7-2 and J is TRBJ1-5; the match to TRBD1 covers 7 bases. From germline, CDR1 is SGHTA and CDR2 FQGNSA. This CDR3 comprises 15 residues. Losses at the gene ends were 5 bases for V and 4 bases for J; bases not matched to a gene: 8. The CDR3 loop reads CASSQMGQLNQPQHF. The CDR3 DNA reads TGTGCCAGCAGCCAAATGGGACAGTTAAATCAGCCCCAGCATTTT.

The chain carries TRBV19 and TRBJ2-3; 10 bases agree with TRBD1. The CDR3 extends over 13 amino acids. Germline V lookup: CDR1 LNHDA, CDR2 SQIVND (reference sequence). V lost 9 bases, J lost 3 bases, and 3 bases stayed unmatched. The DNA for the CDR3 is TGTGCCAGCCGGGACAGGGGAACAGATACGCAGTATTTT. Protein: CASRDRGTDTQYF.

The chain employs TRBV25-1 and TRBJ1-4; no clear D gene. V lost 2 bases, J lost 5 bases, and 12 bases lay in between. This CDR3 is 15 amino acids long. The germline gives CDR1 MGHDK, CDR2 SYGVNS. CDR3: CASSETVVINEKLFF. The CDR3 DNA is TGTGCCAGCAGTGAAACAGTCGTCATCAATGAAAAACTGTTTTTT.

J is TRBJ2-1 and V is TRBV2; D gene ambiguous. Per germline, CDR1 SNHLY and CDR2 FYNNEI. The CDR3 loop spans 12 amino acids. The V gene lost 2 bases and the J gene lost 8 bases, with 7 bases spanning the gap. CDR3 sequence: CASSEQGYEQFF. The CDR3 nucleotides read TGTGCCAGCAGTGAACAAGGCTATGAGCAGTTCTTC.

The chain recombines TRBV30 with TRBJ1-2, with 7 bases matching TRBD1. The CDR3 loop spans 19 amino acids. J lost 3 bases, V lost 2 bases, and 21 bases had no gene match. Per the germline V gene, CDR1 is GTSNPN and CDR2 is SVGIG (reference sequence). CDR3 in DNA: TGTGCCTGGAGTTCACGACCCGGACAGGTCCTTTTGGGTCACTATGGCTACACCTTC. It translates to CAWSSRPGQVLLGHYGYTF.

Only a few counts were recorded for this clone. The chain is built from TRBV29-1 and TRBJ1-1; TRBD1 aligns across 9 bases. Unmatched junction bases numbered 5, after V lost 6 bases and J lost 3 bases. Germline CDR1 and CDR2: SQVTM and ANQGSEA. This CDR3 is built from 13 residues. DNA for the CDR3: TGCAGCGTCGGGGACAGGGTGCACACTGAAGCTTTCTTT. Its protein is CSVGDRVHTEAFF.

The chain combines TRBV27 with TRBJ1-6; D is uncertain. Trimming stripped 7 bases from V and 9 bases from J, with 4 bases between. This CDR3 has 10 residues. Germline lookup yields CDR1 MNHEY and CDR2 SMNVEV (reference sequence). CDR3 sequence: CASMSSPLHF. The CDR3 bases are TGTGCCAGCATGAGTTCACCCCTCCACTTT.

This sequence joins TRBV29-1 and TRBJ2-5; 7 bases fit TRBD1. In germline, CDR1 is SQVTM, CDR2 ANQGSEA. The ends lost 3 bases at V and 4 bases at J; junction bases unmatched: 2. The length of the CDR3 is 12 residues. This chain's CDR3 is CSVDRTGETQYF. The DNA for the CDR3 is TGCAGCGTTGACAGGACAGGAGAGACCCAGTACTTC.

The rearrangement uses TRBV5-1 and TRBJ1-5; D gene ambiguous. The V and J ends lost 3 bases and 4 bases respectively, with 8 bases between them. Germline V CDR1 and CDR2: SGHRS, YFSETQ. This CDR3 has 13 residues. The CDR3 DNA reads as TGCGCCAGCAGCTCCGATTTAAATCAGCCCCAGCATTTT. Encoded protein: CASSSDLNQPQHF.

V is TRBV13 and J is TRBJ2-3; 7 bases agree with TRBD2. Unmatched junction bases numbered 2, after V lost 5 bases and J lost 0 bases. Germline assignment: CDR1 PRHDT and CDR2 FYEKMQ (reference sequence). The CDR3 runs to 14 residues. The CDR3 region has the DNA TGTGCCAGCAGCGGGAGGGCCAGCACAGATACGCAGTATTTT. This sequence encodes CASSGRASTDTQYF.